The entry that follows covers one T cell receptor beta chain sequence. Other DNA sequences of this sample code for an identical CDR3. This record comes from a study of blood T cell repertoires in COVID-19. For the study at large: Sample material is recorded as cDNA or gDNA derived from T cells, B-cell-depleted T cells, or PBMCs.

Germline lookup yields CDR1 MDHEN and CDR2 SYDVKM. V trimming: 4 bases; J trimming: 3 bases; junction bases outside the gene matches: 0. This CDR3 is built from 12 residues. Clones were read by immunoSEQ multiplex PCR, and TCRdb kept only the in-frame ones, dropping some. Here the sample spans about 190,000 clones, less than 85% being singletons. Sequences were obtained from peripheral blood. The origin of this receptor is a woman aged 50 to 60 with acute or convalescent COVID-19. The V and J genes are TRBV28 and TRBJ2-7; 7 bases map to TRBD1. In DNA, the CDR3 is TGTGCCAGCAGTTCAGGGGGCTACGAGCAGTACTTC. It encodes CASSSGGYEQYF.